This T cell receptor beta chain derives from a study of response to subunit inactivated influenza vaccine. TCRdb called the RT-PCR reads again in MiXCR, with one record for every CDR3 protein. The data show roughly 190,000 distinct CDR3 sequences, approximately 12% seen once. The V and J ends lost 2 bases and 7 bases respectively, with 15 bases between them. Looked up from germline, CDR1 is LGHDT and CDR2 is YNNKEL (reference sequence). The CDR3 totals 15 residues. The data also belong to a second study, concerning T cells expressing NK-cell markers. That paper notes: Generation of TCR beta cDNA was performed by 5'RACE template switching incorporating UMIs.

The specimen comprised CD8+ T cells sorted from PBMCs, sampled roughly 12 days after vaccination. This clonotype was sampled from a man in his fifties or sixties who received an inactivated influenza vaccine. The genes are TRBV3-1 and TRBJ1-5; D is possibly TRBD1 (5 bases). The CDR3 bases are TGTGCCAGCAGCCAAACAGGTGGTATCGGGCAGCCCCAGCATTTT. Protein: CASSQTGGIGQPQHF.